Sequencing of this T cell receptor (beta chain) was carried out in a study of regulatory T cells in long-lasting Graves disease. The CDR3 contains 16 residues. CDR1 MNHNS and CDR2 SASEGT come from the germline V gene. Trimming at V came to 2 bases and at J to 6 bases, leaving 8 bases not matched to a gene. Arm-PCR of CDR3 regions and iRepertoire HTBI primers were the basis on which TCR beta libraries were built. TCRdb used MiXCR to reprocess the multiplex PCR reads, holding one entry per CDR3 protein. Of about half a million distinct CDR3 sequences detected, approximately 12% appear once; the ten largest clones hold about 8.9%. Time point described: newly diagnosed GD, antithyroid drugs for less than 3 months. The TCR library was prepared using RNA isolated from PBMCs. The sample was also reused in another study, on T cells in Graves' hyperthyroidism and ophthalmopathy.

This rearrangement joins TRBV6-1 to TRBJ2-7, with 12 bases that match TRBD1. Source: peripheral blood mononuclear cells (PBMCs), taken at new diagnosis, from a patient treated with antithyroid drugs. This TCR was recovered from a woman aged 25 to 39 with Graves disease. The CDR3, as DNA: TGTGCCAGCAGTGAAAACTGGGGGACAGGGGGCAGCGAGCAGTACTTC. Its protein product is CASSENWGTGGSEQYF.